A selection of T cell receptor beta chains follows, all from one sample in a study of cytomegalovirus exposure and HLA in healthy donors. Sequenced by immunoSEQ multiplex PCR; TCRdb stores in-frame clones only, minus some. The table records fewer than 250,000 clones, over 75% of them present only once. The sequencing input was PBMCs. These receptors were collected from a woman in her forties or fifties in good health and CMV-seropositive. Both conserved end residues are part of each CDR3. Fields, in order: V gene, J gene, clone size, D gene, CDR3 protein, CDR3 DNA. D genes are given only for firm matches. Clone size is given for some rows only: seen once, a few or many times, or a class if the clone is expanded.

V: TRBV28
J: TRBJ2-1
size: -
D: TRBD1
CDR3: CASSGVGTGYNEQFF
DNA: TGTGCCAGCAGTGGAGTCGGGACAGGCTACAATGAGCAGTTCTTC

V: TRBV5-1
J: TRBJ2-1
size: -
D: TRBD2
CDR3: CASSWGAGASSEQFF
DNA: TGCGCCAGCAGCTGGGGAGCGGGGGCATCGTCTGAGCAGTTCTTC

V: TRBV9
J: TRBJ1-1
size: once
D: -
CDR3: CASSVGQGLRNTEAFF
DNA: TGTGCCAGCAGCGTAGGCCAGGGGCTACGCAACACTGAAGCTTTCTTT

V: TRBV5-1
J: TRBJ2-5
size: -
D: -
CDR3: CASSGHYQETQYF
DNA: TGCGCCAGCAGCGGACACTACCAAGAGACCCAGTACTTC

V: TRBV10-2
J: TRBJ1-5
size: many
D: -
CDR3: CAGGQHNQPQHF
DNA: TGCGCCGGCGGACAGCATAATCAGCCCCAGCATTTT

V: TRBV9
J: TRBJ1-2
size: -
D: TRBD1
CDR3: CASSVGDRVAYGYTF
DNA: TGTGCCAGCAGCGTAGGGGACAGGGTGGCCTATGGCTACACCTTC

V: TRBV30
J: TRBJ1-1
size: -
D: -
CDR3: CAWRSEVRAFF
DNA: TGTGCCTGGAGGAGTGAGGTTCGGGCTTTCTTT

V: TRBV12-1
J: TRBJ1-1
size: -
D: -
CDR3: CASSLLWTGATEAFF
DNA: TGTGCCAGCAGCTTATTGTGGACAGGGGCCACTGAAGCTTTCTTT

V: TRBV5-8
J: TRBJ2-7
size: -
D: -
CDR3: CASSPSGASYEQYF
DNA: TGTGCCAGCAGCCCGAGTGGGGCCTCCTACGAGCAGTACTTC

V: TRBV2
J: TRBJ2-1
size: -
D: -
CDR3: CASSGLLAASSYNEQFF
DNA: TGTGCCAGCAGTGGACTATTGGCCGCCAGCTCCTACAATGAGCAGTTCTTC

V: TRBV7-9
J: TRBJ1-1
size: few
D: -
CDR3: CASSLQGGTEAFF
DNA: TGTGCCAGCAGCTTACAGGGTGGTACTGAAGCTTTCTTT

V: TRBV5-5
J: TRBJ2-1
size: -
D: TRBD1
CDR3: CASGRTGGYNEQFF
DNA: TGTGCCAGCGGACGGACAGGGGGCTACAATGAGCAGTTCTTC

V: TRBV5-1
J: TRBJ2-5
size: -
D: TRBD2
CDR3: CASSLEGREGTQYF
DNA: TGCGCCAGCAGCTTGGAAGGACGGGAGGGGACCCAGTACTTC

V: TRBV6-6
J: TRBJ1-3
size: once
D: -
CDR3: CASSYRRGESGNTIYF
DNA: TGTGCCAGCAGTTATCGTAGGGGCGAGTCTGGAAACACCATATATTTT

V: TRBV5-1
J: TRBJ1-1
size: -
D: -
CDR3: CASSLVSNTEAFF
DNA: TGCGCCAGCAGCTTGGTATCGAACACTGAAGCTTTCTTT

V: TRBV2
J: TRBJ2-7
size: -
D: TRBD1
CDR3: CASGYSGTGLHEQYF
DNA: TGTGCCAGCGGGTATTCCGGGACAGGGCTCCACGAGCAGTACTTC

V: TRBV5-1
J: TRBJ2-2
size: -
D: -
CDR3: CASSLVQGNTGELFF
DNA: TGCGCCAGCAGCTTGGTACAGGGTAACACCGGGGAGCTGTTTTTT

V: TRBV5-1
J: TRBJ1-2
size: once
D: TRBD1
CDR3: CASSQGDRSNYGYTF
DNA: TGCGCCAGCAGCCAAGGGGACAGAAGTAACTATGGCTACACCTTC

V: TRBV2
J: TRBJ2-1
size: once
D: -
CDR3: CASSTYSEQFF
DNA: TGTGCCAGCAGCACCTACAGCGAGCAGTTCTTC

V: TRBV27
J: TRBJ2-7
size: once
D: -
CDR3: CASSLSGPYEQYF
DNA: TGTGCCAGCAGTTTAAGCGGTCCCTACGAGCAGTACTTC

V: TRBV5-1
J: TRBJ2-7
size: -
D: TRBD1
CDR3: CASSWTGKHSYEQYF
DNA: TGCGCCAGCAGCTGGACAGGGAAACACTCCTACGAGCAGTACTTC

V: TRBV7-6
J: TRBJ2-1
size: -
D: -
CDR3: CASSPPRDEQFF
DNA: TGTGCCAGCAGCCCGCCCAGGGATGAGCAGTTCTTC

V: TRBV29-1
J: TRBJ1-1
size: -
D: -
CDR3: CSVGQNTEAFF
DNA: TGCAGCGTTGGACAGAACACTGAAGCTTTCTTT

V: TRBV6-6
J: TRBJ1-1
size: -
D: TRBD1
CDR3: CASSYRVGQVNTEAFF
DNA: TGTGCCAGCAGTTACCGGGTCGGACAGGTGAACACCGAAGCTTTCTTT

V: TRBV10-2
J: TRBJ1-5
size: -
D: -
CDR3: CASSESANQPQHF
DNA: TGCGCCAGCAGTGAGTCGGCCAATCAGCCCCAGCATTTT

V: TRBV7-3
J: TRBJ1-1
size: few
D: -
CDR3: CASSLDQGRSTEAFF
DNA: TGTGCCAGCAGCTTAGATCAGGGGCGGAGCACTGAAGCTTTCTTT

V: TRBV27
J: TRBJ1-4
size: -
D: -
CDR3: CASSSTQGGRLFF
DNA: TGTGCCAGCAGTTCGACACAGGGTGGGCGACTGTTTTTT

V: TRBV5-1
J: TRBJ2-2
size: -
D: TRBD2
CDR3: CASSLGGLAAYTGELFF
DNA: TGCGCCAGCAGCTTGGGTGGACTAGCGGCTTACACCGGGGAGCTGTTTTTT

V: TRBV20-1
J: TRBJ1-2
size: -
D: -
CDR3: CSARDGGADTF
DNA: TGCAGTGCTAGAGATGGGGGGGCCGACACCTTC